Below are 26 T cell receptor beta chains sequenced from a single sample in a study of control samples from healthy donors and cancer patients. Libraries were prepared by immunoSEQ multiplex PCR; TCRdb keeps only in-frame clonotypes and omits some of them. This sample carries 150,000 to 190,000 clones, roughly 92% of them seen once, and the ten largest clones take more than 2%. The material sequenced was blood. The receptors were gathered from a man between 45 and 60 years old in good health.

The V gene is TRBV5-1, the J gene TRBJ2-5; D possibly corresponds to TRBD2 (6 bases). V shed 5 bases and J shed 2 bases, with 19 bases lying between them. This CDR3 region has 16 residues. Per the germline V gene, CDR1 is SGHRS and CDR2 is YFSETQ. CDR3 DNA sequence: TGCGCCAGCAGTCCTGGGGGTACGGGGAGGCAAGAGACCCAGTACTTC. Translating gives CASSPGGTGRQETQYF.

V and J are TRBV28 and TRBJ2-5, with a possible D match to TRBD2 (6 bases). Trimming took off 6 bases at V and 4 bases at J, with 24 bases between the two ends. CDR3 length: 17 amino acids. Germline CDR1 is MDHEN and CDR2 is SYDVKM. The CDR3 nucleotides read TGTGCCAGCAGCCGAAGGGCTAGCGCGACCCTGGGAGAGACCCAGTACTTC. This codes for CASSRRASATLGETQYF.

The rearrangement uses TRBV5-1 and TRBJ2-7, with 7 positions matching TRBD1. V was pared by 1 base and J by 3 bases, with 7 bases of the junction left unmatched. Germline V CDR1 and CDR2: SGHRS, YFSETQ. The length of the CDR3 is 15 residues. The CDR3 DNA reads TGCGCCAGCAGCTTGTTGCAGAACAGGGGCTACGAGCAGTACTTC. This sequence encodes CASSLLQNRGYEQYF.

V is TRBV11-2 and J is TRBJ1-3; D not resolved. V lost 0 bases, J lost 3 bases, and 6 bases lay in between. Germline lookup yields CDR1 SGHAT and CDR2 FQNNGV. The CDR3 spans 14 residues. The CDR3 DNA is TGTGCCAGCAGCTTAGACCGCTTTGGAAACACCATATATTTT. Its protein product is CASSLDRFGNTIYF.

CDR3 residues: CATINGQGNLEQFF. For the CDR3, the DNA is TGTGCCACTATAAACGGGCAGGGCAATTTGGAGCAGTTCTTC. The chain combines TRBV6-6 with TRBJ2-1; a weak D match, TRBD1 (5 bases). CDR1 is MNHNY and CDR2 is SVGAGI in the germline V gene (reference sequence). This CDR3 has 14 residues. Trimming removed 10 bases from V and 10 bases from J, with 23 bases in between.

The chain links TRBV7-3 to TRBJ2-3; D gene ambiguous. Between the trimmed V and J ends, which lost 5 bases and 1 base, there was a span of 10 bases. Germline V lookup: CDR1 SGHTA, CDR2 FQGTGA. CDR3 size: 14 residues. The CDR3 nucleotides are TGTGCCAGCAGCCCCCGGAGTGGCACAGATACGCAGTATTTT. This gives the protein CASSPRSGTDTQYF.

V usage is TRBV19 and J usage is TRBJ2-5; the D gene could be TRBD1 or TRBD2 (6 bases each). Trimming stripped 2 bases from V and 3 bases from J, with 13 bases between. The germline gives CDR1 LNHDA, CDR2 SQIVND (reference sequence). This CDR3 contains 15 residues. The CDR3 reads CASSIKGGEKETQYF. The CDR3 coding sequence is TGTGCCAGTAGTATAAAGGGGGGTGAAAAAGAGACCCAGTACTTC.

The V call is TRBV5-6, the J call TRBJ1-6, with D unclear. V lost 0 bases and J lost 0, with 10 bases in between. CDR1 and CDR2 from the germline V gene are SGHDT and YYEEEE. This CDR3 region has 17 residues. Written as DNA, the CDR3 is TGTGCCAGCAGCTTGGGGGCCTGGAACTCCTATAATTCACCCCTCCACTTT. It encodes CASSLGAWNSYNSPLHF. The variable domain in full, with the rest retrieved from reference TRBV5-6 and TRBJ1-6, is DAGVTQSPTHLIKTRGQQVTLRCSPKSGHDTVSWYQQALGQGPQFIFQYYEEEERQRGNFPDRFSGHQFPNYSSELNVNALLLGDSALYLCASSLGAWNSYNSPLHFGNGTRLTVT.

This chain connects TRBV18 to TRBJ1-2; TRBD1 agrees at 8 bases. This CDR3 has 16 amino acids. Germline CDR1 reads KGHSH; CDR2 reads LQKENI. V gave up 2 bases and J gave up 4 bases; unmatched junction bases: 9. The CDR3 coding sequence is TGTGCCAGCTCACCAACCCCCGGGACAGGTGCCTATGGCTACACCTTC. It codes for CASSPTPGTGAYGYTF.

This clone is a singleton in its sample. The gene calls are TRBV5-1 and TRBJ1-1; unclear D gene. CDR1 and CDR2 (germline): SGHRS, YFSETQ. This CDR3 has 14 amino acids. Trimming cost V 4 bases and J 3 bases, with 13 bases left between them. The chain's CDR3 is CASSLTRRDTEAFF. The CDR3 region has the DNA TGCGCCAGCAGCCTGACCCGACGGGACACTGAAGCTTTCTTT.

The CDR3 sequence is CAWSQGLAGQDEQFF. As DNA, the CDR3 is TGTGCCTGGAGCCAAGGACTAGCGGGTCAGGATGAGCAGTTCTTC. The chain has TRBV30 and TRBJ2-1, with TRBD2 identical over 11 bases. Trimming cost V 3 bases and J 8 bases; bases outside gene matches: 9. The CDR3 has 15 amino acids. The germline V gene encodes CDR1 GTSNPN and CDR2 SVGIG (reference sequence).

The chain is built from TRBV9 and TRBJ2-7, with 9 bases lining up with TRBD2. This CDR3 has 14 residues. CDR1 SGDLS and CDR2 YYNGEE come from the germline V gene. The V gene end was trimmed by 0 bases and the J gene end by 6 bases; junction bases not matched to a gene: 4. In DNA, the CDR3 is TGTGCCAGCAGCGTAGGAGGGACTAGCTCCGAGCAGTACTTC. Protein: CASSVGGTSSEQYF.

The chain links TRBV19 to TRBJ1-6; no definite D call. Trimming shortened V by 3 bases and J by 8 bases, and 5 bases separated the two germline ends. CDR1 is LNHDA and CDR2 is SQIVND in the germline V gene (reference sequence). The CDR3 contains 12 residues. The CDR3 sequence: CASSMRDSPLHF. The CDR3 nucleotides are TGTGCCAGTAGTATGAGGGATTCACCCCTCCACTTT.

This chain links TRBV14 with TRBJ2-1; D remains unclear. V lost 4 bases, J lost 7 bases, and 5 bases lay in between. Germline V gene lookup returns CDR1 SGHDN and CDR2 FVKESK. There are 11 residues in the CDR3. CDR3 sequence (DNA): TGTGCCAGCAGCCTCAGGAATGAGCAGTTCTTC. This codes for CASSLRNEQFF.

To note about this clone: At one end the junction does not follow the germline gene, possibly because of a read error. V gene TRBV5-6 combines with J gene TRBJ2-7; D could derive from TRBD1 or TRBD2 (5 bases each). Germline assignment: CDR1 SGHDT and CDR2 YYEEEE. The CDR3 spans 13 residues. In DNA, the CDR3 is TGTGCCAGCAGTCTAAGCGACCGGGGACCTGTAAACTTC. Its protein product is CASSLSDRGPVNF. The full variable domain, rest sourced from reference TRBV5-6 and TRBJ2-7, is DAGVTQSPTHLIKTRGQQVTLRCSPKSGHDTVSWYQQALGQGPQFIFQYYEEEERQRGNFPDRFSGHQFPNYSSELNVNALLLGDSALYLCASSLSDRGPVNFGPGTRLTVT.

CDR3 nucleotides: TGCAGTGCTAGTTTCCCCCAGGGTTTGTTTGACTCACCCCTCCACTTT. As protein: CSASFPQGLFDSPLHF. This chain connects TRBV20-1 to TRBJ1-6; perhaps TRBD1 as D (5 bases). The CDR3 consists of 16 residues. The V end lost 3 bases, the J end lost 10 bases, and 22 bases lay between the germline ends. The V gene's germline CDR1 is DFQATT and CDR2 SNEGSKA (reference sequence).

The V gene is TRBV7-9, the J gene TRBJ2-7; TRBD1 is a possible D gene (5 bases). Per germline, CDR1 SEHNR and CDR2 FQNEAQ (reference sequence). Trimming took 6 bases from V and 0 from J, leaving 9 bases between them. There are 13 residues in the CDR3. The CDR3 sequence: CASRRGRSYEQYF. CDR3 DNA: TGTGCCAGCAGAAGGGGCCGCTCCTACGAGCAGTACTTC.

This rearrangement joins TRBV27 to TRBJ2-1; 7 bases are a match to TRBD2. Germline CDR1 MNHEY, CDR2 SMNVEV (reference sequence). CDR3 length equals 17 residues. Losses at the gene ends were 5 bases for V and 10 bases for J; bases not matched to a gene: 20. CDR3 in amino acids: CASSHERASGVPREQFF. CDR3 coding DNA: TGTGCCAGCAGTCACGAACGAGCTAGCGGAGTCCCTCGGGAGCAGTTCTTC.

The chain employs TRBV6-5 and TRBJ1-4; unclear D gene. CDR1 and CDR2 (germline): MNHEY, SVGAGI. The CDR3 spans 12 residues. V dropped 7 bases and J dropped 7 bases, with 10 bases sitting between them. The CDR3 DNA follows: TGTGCCAGCAAAAGGTCGATTGAAAAACTGTTTTTT. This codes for CASKRSIEKLFF.

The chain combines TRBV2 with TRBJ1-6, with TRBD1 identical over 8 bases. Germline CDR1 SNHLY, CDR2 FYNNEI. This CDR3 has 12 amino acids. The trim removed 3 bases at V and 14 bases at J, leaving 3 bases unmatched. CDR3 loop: CASSDRGPTLHF. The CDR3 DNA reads TGTGCCAGCAGTGACAGGGGGCCCACCCTCCACTTT. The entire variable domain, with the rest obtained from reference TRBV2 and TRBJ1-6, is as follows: EPEVTQTPSHQVTQMGQEVILRCVPISNHLYFYWYRQILGQKVEFLVSFYNNEISEKSEIFDDQFSVERPDGSNFTLKIRSTKLEDSAMYFCASSDRGPTLHFGNGTRLTVT.

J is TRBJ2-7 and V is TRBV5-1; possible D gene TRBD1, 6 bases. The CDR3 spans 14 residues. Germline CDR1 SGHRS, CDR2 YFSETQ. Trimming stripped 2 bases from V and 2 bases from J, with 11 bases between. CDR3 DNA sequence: TGCGCCAGCAGCTTCGAACAGGGTCCCTACGAGCAGTACTTC. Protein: CASSFEQGPYEQYF.

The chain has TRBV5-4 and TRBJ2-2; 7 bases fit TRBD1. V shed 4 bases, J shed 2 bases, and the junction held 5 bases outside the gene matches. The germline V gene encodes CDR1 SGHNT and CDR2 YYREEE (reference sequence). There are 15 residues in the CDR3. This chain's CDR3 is CASSERQGNTGELFF. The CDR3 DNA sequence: TGTGCCAGCAGCGAGAGACAGGGTAACACCGGGGAGCTGTTTTTT.

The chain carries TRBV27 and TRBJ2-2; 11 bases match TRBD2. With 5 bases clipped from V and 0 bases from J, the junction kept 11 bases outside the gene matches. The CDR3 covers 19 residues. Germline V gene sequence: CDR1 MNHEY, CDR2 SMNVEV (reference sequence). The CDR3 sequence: CASSTGTSGIPANTGELFF. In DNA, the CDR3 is TGTGCCAGCAGTACCGGGACTAGCGGCATCCCCGCGAACACCGGGGAGCTGTTTTTT.

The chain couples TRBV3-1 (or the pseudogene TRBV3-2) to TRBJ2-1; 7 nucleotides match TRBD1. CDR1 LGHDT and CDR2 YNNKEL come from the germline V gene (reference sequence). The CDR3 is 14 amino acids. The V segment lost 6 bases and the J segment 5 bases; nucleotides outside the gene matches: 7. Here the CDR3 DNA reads TGTGCCAGCAGATCCGGGACAGTAAACAATGAGCAGTTCTTC. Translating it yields CASRSGTVNNEQFF.

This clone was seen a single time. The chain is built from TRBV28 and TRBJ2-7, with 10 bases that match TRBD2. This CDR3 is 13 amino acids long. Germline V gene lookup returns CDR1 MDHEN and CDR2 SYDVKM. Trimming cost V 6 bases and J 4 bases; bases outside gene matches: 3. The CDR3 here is CASRLAGVYEQYF. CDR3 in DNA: TGTGCCAGCAGGCTAGCGGGAGTGTACGAGCAGTACTTC.

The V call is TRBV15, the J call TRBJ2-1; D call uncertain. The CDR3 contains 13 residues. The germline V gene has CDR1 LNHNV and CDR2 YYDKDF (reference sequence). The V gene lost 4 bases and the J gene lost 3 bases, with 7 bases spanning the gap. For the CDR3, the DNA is TGTGCCACCAGCACCGGATACTACAATGAGCAGTTCTTC. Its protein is CATSTGYYNEQFF.